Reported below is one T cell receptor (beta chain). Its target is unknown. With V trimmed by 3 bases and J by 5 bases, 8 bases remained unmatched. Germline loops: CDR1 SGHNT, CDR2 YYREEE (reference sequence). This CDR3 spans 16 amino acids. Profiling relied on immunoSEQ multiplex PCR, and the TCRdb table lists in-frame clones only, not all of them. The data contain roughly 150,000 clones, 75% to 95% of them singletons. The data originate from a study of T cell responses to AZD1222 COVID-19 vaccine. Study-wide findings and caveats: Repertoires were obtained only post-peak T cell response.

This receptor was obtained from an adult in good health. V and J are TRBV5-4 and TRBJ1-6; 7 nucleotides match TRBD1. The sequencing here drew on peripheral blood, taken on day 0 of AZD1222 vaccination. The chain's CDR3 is CASSSSLGTDNSPLHF. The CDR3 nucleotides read TGTGCCAGCAGCTCCTCCCTCGGGACAGATAATTCACCCCTCCACTTT.